Each of the 30 T cell receptor beta chains below was sequenced from the same sample in a study of cytomegalovirus exposure and HLA in healthy donors. 60 Vbeta and 13 Jbeta primers were used in PCR. TCRdb's table, derived via immunoSEQ multiplex PCR, lists solely in-frame clones and lacks some. The sample has around 71,000 clones. Specimen: PBMCs. These receptors all stem from a woman aged 25 to 45 in good health and CMV-seronegative.

The chain is built from TRBV9 and TRBJ2-2; possibly TRBD2 for D (6 bases). The CDR3 totals 14 residues. Germline V CDR1 and CDR2: SGDLS, YYNGEE. Trimming removed 4 bases from V and 5 bases from J, with 12 bases in between. CDR3 bases: TGTGCCAGCAGCATGGCCAGCGGGACCGGGGAGCTGTTTTTT. Its protein product is CASSMASGTGELFF.

The chain has TRBV18 and TRBJ1-1, with D possibly being TRBD1 (6 bases). CDR3 length equals 15 residues. Trimming took off 5 bases at V and 3 bases at J, with 16 bases between the two ends. Per germline, CDR1 KGHSH and CDR2 LQKENI. The CDR3 nucleotides read TGTGCCAGCTCAGCTCACACAGGGTTGGACACTGAAGCTTTCTTT. Amino acid sequence: CASSAHTGLDTEAFF. The full variable domain, in which reference TRBV18 and TRBJ1-1 provide the parts outside the CDR3, is NAGVMQNPRHLVRRRGQEARLRCSPMKGHSHVYWYRQLPEEGLKFMVYLQKENIIDESGMPKERFSAEFPKEGPSILRIQQVVRGDSAAYFCASSAHTGLDTEAFFGQGTRLTVV.

Regarding this clone: At one end the junction does not follow the germline gene, possibly because of a read error. The V gene is TRBV6-5, the J gene TRBJ2-3; TRBD1 agrees at 8 bases. Per germline, CDR1 MNHEY and CDR2 SVGAGI. CDR3 length: 15 amino acids. The DNA of the CDR3 is TGTGCCAGCAGAACTAGGGGGACAGGTACAGATAAGCAGTATTTT. This codes for CASRTRGTGTDKQYF.

The chain combines TRBV6-5 with TRBJ2-3, with 7 bases aligning to TRBD2. CDR3 length: 14 amino acids. Germline CDR1 reads MNHEY; CDR2 reads SVGAGI. V gave up 6 bases and J gave up 13 bases; unmatched junction bases: 16. The CDR3 sequence is CASSLKPSGAHEYF. The CDR3 region has the DNA TGTGCCAGCAGCCTCAAACCGAGCGGGGCACACGAGTATTTT.

The rearrangement links TRBV28 to TRBJ1-5, with 8 bases aligning to TRBD1. The CDR3 is made up of 15 amino acids. Germline V CDR1 and CDR2: MDHEN, SYDVKM. CDR3 sequence: CVAQTGEYSNQPQHF. CDR3 bases: TGTGTCGCTCAGACAGGGGAATATAGCAATCAGCCCCAGCATTTT.

A note on this clone: The junction and the germline gene differ at one end; a read error may be behind it. The rearrangement joins TRBV5-1 to TRBJ2-2, with a weak D call TRBD1 (6 bases). CDR1 and CDR2 (germline): SGHRS, YFSETQ. The CDR3 contains 15 residues. As DNA, the CDR3 is TGCGCCAGCAGATTGGGACATCCGAACACCGGGGAGCTGTTTTTT. Its translation: CASRLGHPNTGELFF.

This sequence joins TRBV18 and TRBJ1-6; 7 bases agree with TRBD1. Looked up from germline, CDR1 is KGHSH and CDR2 is LQKENI. After removal of 3 bases from V and 7 bases from J, the junction contained 3 bases not matched to a gene. The CDR3 runs to 14 residues. Here the CDR3 reads CASSPLDRNSPLHF. For the CDR3, the DNA is TGTGCCAGCTCACCCTTGGACAGGAATTCACCCCTCCACTTT.

This chain links TRBV29-1 with TRBJ2-7, with 9 bases that match TRBD1. The V gene's germline CDR1 is SQVTM and CDR2 ANQGSEA. Germline trimming cut 4 bases from V and 3 bases from J; bases unmatched to any gene: 7. CDR3 size: 14 residues. CDR3 loop: CSVAQQGANYEQYF. DNA for the CDR3: TGCAGCGTTGCCCAACAGGGGGCAAACTACGAGCAGTACTTC.

CDR3 amino acids: CASTTGQLPYGYTF. The CDR3 DNA is TGTGCCAGCACCACAGGGCAGTTACCCTATGGCTACACCTTC. V and J are TRBV7-2 and TRBJ1-2, with D tentatively TRBD1 (6 bases). With 7 bases removed from V and 4 bases from J, the gap between germline ends came to 16 bases. The V gene's germline CDR1 is SGHTA and CDR2 FQGNSA. The CDR3 has 14 residues. The whole variable domain, remainder taken from reference TRBV7-2 and TRBJ1-2, is GAGVSQSPSNKVTEKGKDVELRCDPISGHTALYWYRQSLGQGLEFLIYFQGNSAPDKSGLPSDRFSAERTGGSVSTLTIQRTQQEDSAVYLCASTTGQLPYGYTFGSGTRLTVV.

V gene TRBV5-1 combines with J gene TRBJ2-7, with 10 positions matching TRBD1. Trimming at V came to 2 bases and at J to 4 bases, leaving 6 bases not matched to a gene. CDR1 SGHRS and CDR2 YFSETQ come from the germline V gene. The CDR3 covers 15 residues. In nucleotides, the CDR3 is TGCGCCAGCAGCTTCCCGACAGGGGGCGAGTACGAGCAGTACTTC. Protein sequence: CASSFPTGGEYEQYF.

The chain uses TRBV18 and TRBJ1-5; the D gene is possibly TRBD1 (5 bases). Trimming pared 6 bases from V and 5 bases from J, leaving 14 bases between. Germline lookup yields CDR1 KGHSH and CDR2 LQKENI. This CDR3 comprises 14 residues. Here the CDR3 reads CASSQKGRDQPQHF. The DNA of the CDR3 is TGTGCCAGCTCGCAAAAGGGGAGGGATCAGCCCCAGCATTTT.

This sequence joins TRBV20-1 and TRBJ2-1; D not certain. This CDR3 has 11 amino acids. V was shortened by 3 bases and J by 8 bases, with 8 bases between the two germline ends. Germline V gene data show CDR1 as DFQATT and CDR2 as SNEGSKA (reference sequence). The CDR3 region has the DNA TGCAGTGCTAGTAAGAGAGATGAGCAGTTCTTC. This codes for CSASKRDEQFF.

This chain joins TRBV6-5 and TRBJ1-6; the D is unclear. V gave up 6 bases and J gave up 0 bases, with 9 bases separating them. The germline V gene has CDR1 MNHEY and CDR2 SVGAGI. The length of the CDR3 is 15 residues. CDR3 protein: CASRSWSSYNSPLHF. The CDR3 DNA follows: TGTGCCAGCAGGTCCTGGAGCTCCTATAATTCACCCCTCCACTTT.

The chain has TRBV7-6 and TRBJ2-7, with 7 bases lining up with TRBD1. The CDR3 is 13 residues long. The junction had 4 bases not matched to a gene; V was cut back by 5 bases and J by 3 bases. Germline V CDR1 and CDR2: SGHVS, FNYEAQ. The CDR3: CASSRRQGYEQYF. The CDR3 DNA reads as TGTGCCAGCAGCCGAAGACAGGGCTACGAGCAGTACTTC.

The chain recombines TRBV7-2 with TRBJ1-6; no clear D gene. Germline CDR1 reads SGHTA; CDR2 reads FQGNSA. The ends were cut back, 4 bases at V and 8 bases at J, with 15 bases in the middle. The CDR3 contains 15 residues. The CDR3: CASSSYSFPDSPLHF. Written as DNA, the CDR3 is TGTGCCAGCAGCTCATACTCGTTCCCTGATTCACCCCTCCACTTT. Full variable domain (rest looked up from reference TRBV7-2 and TRBJ1-6): GAGVSQSPSNKVTEKGKDVELRCDPISGHTALYWYRQSLGQGLEFLIYFQGNSAPDKSGLPSDRFSAERTGGSVSTLTIQRTQQEDSAVYLCASSSYSFPDSPLHFGNGTRLTVT.

The V gene is TRBV5-6, the J gene TRBJ1-1; D not certain. The CDR3 contains 15 residues. The germline V and J ends were trimmed by 0 bases and 5 bases, with 14 bases remaining between them. Looked up from germline, CDR1 is SGHDT and CDR2 is YYEEEE. The CDR3 spells CASSLVRPLRTEAFF. CDR3 DNA sequence: TGTGCCAGCAGCTTGGTTCGCCCCCTTCGGACTGAAGCTTTCTTT. Filled out from reference TRBV5-6 and TRBJ1-1, the complete variable domain reads DAGVTQSPTHLIKTRGQQVTLRCSPKSGHDTVSWYQQALGQGPQFIFQYYEEEERQRGNFPDRFSGHQFPNYSSELNVNALLLGDSALYLCASSLVRPLRTEAFFGQGTRLTVV.

The rearrangement links TRBV21-1 to TRBJ1-4; the D call of TRBD1 is as the table states it, not checked on the DNA. TRBV21-1 is a pseudogene locus. The CDR3 contains 15 residues. In nucleotides, the CDR3 is TGTGCCAGCACCCTTGACAGAGCAACTAATGAAAAACTGTTTTTT. Translating it yields CASTLDRATNEKLFF.

The chain employs TRBV18 and TRBJ1-1, with D uncertain. The CDR3 contains 12 residues. V lost 6 bases to trimming and J lost 6 bases, with 11 bases between them. Germline-derived CDR1 and CDR2 are KGHSH and LQKENI. The CDR3 spells CASSRAGSEAFF. The CDR3 DNA sequence: TGTGCCAGCTCGCGGGCGGGTTCTGAAGCTTTCTTT.

The chain has TRBV5-4 and TRBJ1-1; TRBD1 aligns across 7 bases. The CDR3 is 14 amino acids. V was clipped by 3 bases and J by 7 bases; unmatched bases: 9. Germline lookup yields CDR1 SGHNT and CDR2 YYREEE (reference sequence). The CDR3 reads CASSSRQGVGEAFF. CDR3 sequence (DNA): TGTGCCAGCAGCTCCCGACAGGGCGTCGGTGAAGCTTTCTTT.

On this clone itself: This same CDR3 is encoded by further DNA sequences in the sample. The rearrangement joins TRBV6-5 to TRBJ2-7, with TRBD1 identical over 8 bases. The V gene end was trimmed by 0 bases and the J gene end by 4 bases; junction bases not matched to a gene: 5. The CDR3 runs 15 residues. Germline V gene lookup returns CDR1 MNHEY and CDR2 SVGAGI. DNA for the CDR3: TGTGCCAGCAGTTACTCGGGCAGGGGGCCATACGAGCAGTACTTC. It encodes CASSYSGRGPYEQYF.

V usage is TRBV9 and J usage is TRBJ2-7, with 9 positions matching TRBD1. V trimming: 4 bases; J trimming: 3 bases; junction bases outside the gene matches: 11. Germline values: CDR1 SGDLS, CDR2 YYNGEE. This CDR3 contains 16 residues. The CDR3 sequence is CASSLSPGQGIYEQYF. The CDR3 DNA follows: TGTGCCAGCAGCCTATCCCCGGGACAGGGTATCTACGAGCAGTACTTC.

The chain uses TRBV27 and TRBJ1-2; 8 nucleotides match TRBD1. CDR3 length equals 13 residues. Germline V gene sequence: CDR1 MNHEY, CDR2 SMNVEV (reference sequence). Losses at the gene ends were 2 bases for V and 8 bases for J; bases not matched to a gene: 4. The CDR3 is CASSLGRGLGYTF. The CDR3 DNA is TGTGCCAGCAGTTTAGGCAGGGGGCTCGGCTACACCTTC.

The CDR3 DNA reads as TGTGCCAGCAGCCCGGACAGGGAAGTAGTAACCTTC. This sequence encodes CASSPDREVVTF. The chain combines TRBV5-8 with TRBJ1-2; TRBD1 aligns across 8 bases. The junction had 10 bases not matched to a gene; V was cut back by 4 bases and J by 14 bases. Germline-derived CDR1 and CDR2 are SGHTS and YDEGEE. The CDR3 spans 12 residues.

The chain couples TRBV10-2 to TRBJ2-7; 7 positions match TRBD2. Looked up from germline, CDR1 is WSHSY and CDR2 is SAAADI. The CDR3 runs 14 residues. The trim removed 0 bases at V and 2 bases at J, leaving 1 base unmatched. CDR3 nucleotides: TGCGCCAGCAGTGAGTCGGGAGGGGCCTACGAGCAGTACTTC. Translation: CASSESGGAYEQYF.

The CDR3 nucleotides are TGTGCCAGCAGCTTAGTTTCCTCGAACACTGAAGCTTTCTTT. Encoded protein: CASSLVSSNTEAFF. J is TRBJ1-1 and V is TRBV7-8; D is undetermined. Germline V gives CDR1 SGHVS, CDR2 FQNEAQ. V dropped 1 base and J dropped 1 base, with 7 bases sitting between them. CDR3 size: 14 residues.

This chain links TRBV6-1 with TRBJ2-7, with D unclear. Between the trimmed V and J ends, which lost 6 bases and 7 bases, there was a span of 16 bases. Germline-derived CDR1 and CDR2 are MNHNS and SASEGT. The CDR3 is 13 residues long. The CDR3 DNA is TGTGCCAGCAGCCAATTAGATGATTGGGAGCAGTACTTC. This codes for CASSQLDDWEQYF.

As DNA, the CDR3 is TGTGCCAGCAGTTTATGGGGCCCCGGGGAGCTGTTTTTT. This gives the protein CASSLWGPGELFF. The rearrangement uses TRBV27 and TRBJ2-2; D may be TRBD1 (5 bases). Germline lookup yields CDR1 MNHEY and CDR2 SMNVEV (reference sequence). This CDR3 comprises 13 residues. V shed 1 base and J shed 6 bases, with 6 bases lying between them.

The V gene is TRBV13, the J gene TRBJ2-7, with 7 bases that match TRBD1. The trim removed 4 bases at V and 2 bases at J, leaving 8 bases unmatched. Germline V gene data show CDR1 as PRHDT and CDR2 as FYEKMQ (reference sequence). CDR3 length: 15 amino acids. CDR3: CASSSTTGRTYEQYF. The CDR3 DNA is TGTGCCAGCAGCTCTACGACAGGGAGAACCTACGAGCAGTACTTC.

This chain links TRBV18 with TRBJ2-1; D uncertain. Between the trimmed V and J ends, which lost 2 bases and 10 bases, there was a span of 6 bases. The CDR3 consists of 11 residues. CDR1 and CDR2 from the germline V gene are KGHSH and LQKENI. The CDR3 DNA is TGTGCCAGCTCACCAAATAGCGAGCAGTTCTTC. As protein: CASSPNSEQFF.

The rearrangement joins TRBV13 to TRBJ2-7, with 10 bases fitting TRBD2. Germline assignment: CDR1 PRHDT and CDR2 FYEKMQ (reference sequence). V lost 2 bases and J lost 2; bases outside the gene matches: 6. The CDR3 is 16 amino acids. This chain's CDR3 is CASSLSGLAAAYEQYF. The CDR3 coding sequence is TGTGCCAGCAGCTTAAGCGGACTAGCGGCGGCCTACGAGCAGTACTTC.